One sample yielded the 28 T cell receptor beta chains listed below, sequenced in a study of CD8 T cells in ankylosing spondylitis. In TCRdb, the 5' RACE reads were re-called with MiXCR into one record per CDR3 protein. Among 150,000 to 200,000 distinct CDR3 sequences listed, roughly 31% were seen once. The specimen sequenced was synovial fluid, either unsorted or a sorted T cell fraction (not recorded which). The receptors derive from a male donor with ankylosing spondylitis.

This clonotype was seen repeatedly, ten times or more. The genes are TRBV21-1 and TRBJ2-1; the table's D call, TRBD2, was not checked against the DNA. TRBV21-1 is described as a pseudogene. The CDR3 length is 16 residues. As DNA, the CDR3 is TGTGCCAGCAGCAAAATGGACAGCGGGAGCGACAATGAGCAGTTCTTC. Protein sequence: CASSKMDSGSDNEQFF.

This clonotype was recorded a few times. The V gene is TRBV7-2, the J gene TRBJ2-1, with D unclear. Germline CDR1 SGHTA, CDR2 FQGNSA. The ends were cut back, 1 base at V and 6 bases at J, with 7 bases in the middle. The CDR3 extends over 13 amino acids. CDR3 nucleotide sequence: TGTGCCAGCAGCTTAGGGGATAGCAATGAGCAGTTCTTC. This codes for CASSLGDSNEQFF.

This clonotype has only a few counts. The chain links TRBV28 to TRBJ2-3; 11 nucleotides match TRBD2. Germline V gene sequence: CDR1 MDHEN, CDR2 SYDVKM. The CDR3 extends over 14 amino acids. V shed 6 bases, J shed 4 bases, and the junction held 3 bases outside the gene matches. CDR3 bases: TGTGCCAGCAGACTAGCGGGAGTATCAGATACGCAGTATTTT. It specifies CASRLAGVSDTQYF.

This clonotype showed up just a few times. This chain links TRBV7-8 with TRBJ1-2; maybe TRBD1 (5 bases). Trimming removed 1 base at V and 1 base at J, with 13 bases between. This CDR3 has 16 amino acids. Germline CDR1 and CDR2: SGHVS and FQNEAQ. DNA of the CDR3: TGTGCCAGCAGCTTAGGGGGCTTAGAACTTAACTATGGCTACACCTTC. Its protein product is CASSLGGLELNYGYTF.

This clonotype was recorded at least ten times. The chain links TRBV5-1 to TRBJ1-1, with TRBD1 matching 9 bases. The CDR3 extends over 16 amino acids. Germline V gives CDR1 SGHRS, CDR2 YFSETQ. J lost 5 bases, V lost 3 bases, and 11 bases had no gene match. In DNA form, the CDR3 reads TGCGCCAGCAGCTCCATCAACAGGGGGCAGGGGACTGAAGCTTTCTTT. Translating it yields CASSSINRGQGTEAFF. The full variable domain, completed using reference TRBV5-1 and TRBJ1-1, is KAGVTQTPRYLIKTRGQQVTLSCSPISGHRSVSWYQQTPGQGLQFLFEYFSETQRNKGNFPGRFSGRQFSNSRSEMNVSTLELGDSALYLCASSSINRGQGTEAFFGQGTRLTVV.

This clonotype has more than one count but fewer than ten. The V and J genes are TRBV7-2 and TRBJ2-3; TRBD2 agrees at 9 bases. After removal of 3 bases from V and 2 bases from J, the junction contained 6 bases not matched to a gene. Germline lookup yields CDR1 SGHTA and CDR2 FQGNSA. The CDR3 runs 16 residues. The CDR3 reads CASSFRLAEITDTQYF. The CDR3, as DNA: TGTGCCAGCAGCTTCCGACTAGCGGAAATCACAGATACGCAGTATTTT.

This clonotype was counted only a few times. V gene TRBV4-1 combines with J gene TRBJ2-5; tentatively, D is TRBD2 (6 bases). The germline V gene has CDR1 MGHRA and CDR2 YSYEKL. Trimming removed 0 bases at V and 6 bases at J, with 17 bases between. The length of the CDR3 is 16 residues. The CDR3 spells CASSQEGGQEGKTQYF. DNA of the CDR3: TGCGCCAGCAGCCAAGAGGGCGGGCAGGAGGGGAAGACCCAGTACTTC.

A few counts support this clonotype. This rearrangement joins TRBV19 to TRBJ2-4; D could derive from TRBD1 or TRBD2 (6 bases each). The germline V gene encodes CDR1 LNHDA and CDR2 SQIVND (reference sequence). The germline V and J ends were trimmed by 9 bases and 6 bases, with 15 bases remaining between them. This CDR3 spans 13 amino acids. CDR3 protein: CASNSGGTNIQYF. The CDR3 DNA reads as TGTGCCAGCAACTCCGGGGGCACAAACATTCAGTACTTC.

A note on this clonotype: A junction end diverges from the germline sequence, so it may reflect a read error. The chain has TRBV20-1 and TRBJ2-1; 11 bases agree with TRBD2. The CDR3 has 19 residues. Germline assignment: CDR1 DFQATT and CDR2 SNEGSKA (reference sequence). The CDR3 coding sequence is TGCAGGGCTATAACGCCCGGAGGTAGCGGGAGGGTCTCGGGAAATGAGCAGTTCTTC. Protein product: CRAITPGGSGRVSGNEQFF.

J is TRBJ2-7 and V is TRBV4-1, with D tentatively TRBD2 (5 bases). V lost 0 bases and J 4 bases, leaving 13 bases between the germline ends. CDR3 size: 15 residues. Germline values: CDR1 MGHRA, CDR2 YSYEKL. This chain's CDR3 is CASSQDLTTGYEQYF. The DNA for the CDR3 is TGCGCCAGCAGCCAAGATCTAACCACGGGGTACGAGCAGTACTTC.

The chain combines TRBV9 with TRBJ1-2; TRBD1 matches at 7 bases. The CDR3 is 15 residues long. The ends lost 3 bases at V and 8 bases at J; junction bases unmatched: 13. CDR1 is SGDLS, CDR2 YYNGEE, per germline. The CDR3 DNA sequence: TGTGCCAGCAGCGCCAGGGACAGTCGCCCAAGCGGCTACACCTTC. Translated, it gives CASSARDSRPSGYTF.

CDR3 coding DNA: TGTGCCAGCAGCCAAGCCTCCTGGGACCCAGCTTTCTTT. It translates to CASSQASWDPAFF. V is TRBV3-1 and J is TRBJ1-1, with a weak D call TRBD1 (5 bases). With 1 base removed from V and 10 bases from J, the gap between germline ends came to 13 bases. The germline V gene has CDR1 LGHDT and CDR2 YNNKEL (reference sequence). This CDR3 has 13 amino acids.

V usage is TRBV11-2 and J usage is TRBJ2-7; possible D gene TRBD1, 6 bases. V gave up 1 base and J gave up 0 bases, with 10 bases separating them. The germline CDR1 and CDR2 sequences are SGHAT and FQNNGV. The length of the CDR3 is 15 residues. CDR3 protein: CASSLATGPSYEQYF. As DNA, the CDR3 is TGTGCCAGCAGCTTAGCAACAGGGCCCTCCTACGAGCAGTACTTC.

Only a few counts were recorded for this clonotype. The chain joins TRBV18 to TRBJ2-3; TRBD1 matches at 9 bases. CDR3 length equals 14 residues. In germline, CDR1 is KGHSH, CDR2 LQKENI. Trimming at V came to 4 bases and at J to 6 bases, leaving 5 bases not matched to a gene. CDR3 protein: CASSQGTGPDTQYF. CDR3 in DNA: TGTGCCAGCTCACAGGGGACAGGGCCGGATACGCAGTATTTT.

The chain carries TRBV7-9 and TRBJ2-2, with a possible D match to TRBD1 (6 bases). The CDR3 extends over 17 amino acids. CDR1 is SEHNR, CDR2 FQNEAQ, per germline (reference sequence). V dropped 3 bases and J dropped 2 bases, with 16 bases sitting between them. In DNA form, the CDR3 reads TGTGCCAGCAGCTTCACAGGGAGCCCCATAAACACCGGGGAGCTGTTTTTT. Translating it yields CASSFTGSPINTGELFF.

The sample holds a few counts of this clonotype. The J gene is TRBJ1-3, the V gene TRBV2; D unclear. The CDR3 is 18 amino acids. The V end lost 8 bases, the J end lost 0 bases, and 23 bases lay between the germline ends. The germline V gene encodes CDR1 SNHLY and CDR2 FYNNEI. CDR3 DNA: TGTGCCAGCCACCAGAGCCTACTGAGGCGGCTCTCTGGAAACACCATATATTTT. Protein: CASHQSLLRRLSGNTIYF.

This clonotype was seen only a few times. This may come from a read error, since a much larger clone is one base off. CDR3 coding DNA: TGTGCCAGCAGTTTTCTAGCGGGGGGCTCCTACAATGAGCAGTTCTTC. Encoded protein: CASSFLAGGSYNEQFF. The V gene is TRBV12-3 or TRBV12-4, the J gene TRBJ2-1; 11 nucleotides match TRBD2. Trimming removed 3 bases from V and 0 bases from J; junction bases left unmatched: 1. This CDR3 is built from 16 residues.

This rearrangement joins TRBV7-9 to TRBJ1-2, with a weak D call TRBD1 (6 bases). Trimming took 5 bases from V and 2 from J, leaving 21 bases between them. CDR1 is SEHNR and CDR2 is FQNEAQ in the germline V gene (reference sequence). The CDR3 loop spans 17 amino acids. In DNA, the CDR3 is TGTGCCAGCAGCCCCCTTTTATTCAGGGGCGGAAACTATGGCTACACCTTC. Translated, it gives CASSPLLFRGGNYGYTF.

This chain uses TRBV27 with TRBJ2-7; 8 nucleotides match TRBD2. The V segment lost 5 bases and the J segment 3 bases; nucleotides outside the gene matches: 9. Germline CDR1 and CDR2: MNHEY and SMNVEV (reference sequence). The CDR3 is made up of 15 amino acids. In nucleotides, the CDR3 is TGTGCCAGCAGTCACCAAGGACTAGCCCTCTACGAGCAGTACTTC. Protein product: CASSHQGLALYEQYF.

The chain uses TRBV5-1 and TRBJ2-7; tentatively, D is TRBD2 (5 bases). Trimming removed 1 base from V and 4 bases from J, with 12 bases in between. Germline CDR1 reads SGHRS; CDR2 reads YFSETQ. This CDR3 region has 14 residues. CDR3 amino acids: CASSLTAGPYEQYF. In DNA, the CDR3 is TGCGCCAGCAGCTTGACGGCGGGCCCTTACGAGCAGTACTTC.

The rearrangement joins TRBV11-3 to TRBJ2-3, with 14 bases matching TRBD2. With 5 bases clipped from V and 4 bases from J, the junction kept 5 bases outside the gene matches. In germline, CDR1 is SGHNT, CDR2 YENEEA. The CDR3 runs to 16 residues. The CDR3 DNA is TGTGCCAGCAGCGTCGGACTAGCGGGAGGTGCAGATACGCAGTATTTT. As protein: CASSVGLAGGADTQYF.

The chain joins TRBV19 to TRBJ1-5; the match to TRBD1 covers 9 bases. The CDR3 runs to 15 residues. Germline CDR1 and CDR2: LNHDA and SQIVND (reference sequence). J gave up 5 bases and V 7 bases, and 9 bases lay outside the gene matches. The CDR3 region has the DNA TGTGCCAGTACCATTACAGGGGGCAGGGATCAGCCCCAGCATTTT. Encoded protein: CASTITGGRDQPQHF.

This clonotype was picked up a small number of times. V and J are TRBV7-3 and TRBJ2-1; 8 bases are a match to TRBD2. Germline loops: CDR1 SGHTA, CDR2 FQGTGA. Losses at the gene ends were 5 bases for V and 4 bases for J; bases not matched to a gene: 7. The CDR3 has 15 residues. CDR3 sequence: CASSVGTSGYNEQFF. The CDR3 DNA reads as TGTGCCAGCAGCGTCGGGACTAGTGGTTACAATGAGCAGTTCTTC.

This clonotype occurred many times. The rearrangement uses TRBV20-1 and TRBJ2-2; D tentatively fits TRBD1 or TRBD2 (5 bases each). The CDR3 runs 14 residues. In germline, CDR1 is DFQATT, CDR2 SNEGSKA (reference sequence). V dropped 0 bases and J dropped 3 bases, with 8 bases sitting between them. The CDR3 DNA sequence: TGCAGTGCTAGAGATGAGGGGTACACCGGGGAGCTGTTTTTT. The encoded protein is CSARDEGYTGELFF.

The V gene is TRBV25-1, the J gene TRBJ2-2; no definite D call. Trimming stripped 7 bases from V and 5 bases from J, with 11 bases between. The CDR3 sequence is 13 residues long. The germline gives CDR1 MGHDK, CDR2 SYGVNS. In DNA form, the CDR3 reads TGTGCCAGCAAAGGAGTGGGGACCGGGGAGCTGTTTTTT. It specifies CASKGVGTGELFF.

J is TRBJ2-1 and V is TRBV28; D is unclear. The germline V gene has CDR1 MDHEN and CDR2 SYDVKM. CDR3 length: 12 residues. Trimming pared 4 bases from V and 9 bases from J, leaving 10 bases between. Here the CDR3 reads CASSSQWLEQFF. DNA for the CDR3: TGTGCCAGCAGTTCACAGTGGCTTGAGCAGTTCTTC.

The sample holds many counts of this clonotype. The chain employs TRBV5-6 and TRBJ2-7; D gene ambiguous. Germline V CDR1 and CDR2: SGHDT, YYEEEE. The germline V and J ends were trimmed by 2 bases and 2 bases, with 5 bases remaining between them. The CDR3 sequence is 12 residues long. CDR3 bases: TGTGCCAGCAGCTTTACCCCCTACGAGCAGTACTTC. This codes for CASSFTPYEQYF.

This clonotype occurred a few times. The V and J genes are TRBV7-2 and TRBJ1-6; 8 bases align to TRBD1. Per the germline V gene, CDR1 is SGHTA and CDR2 is FQGNSA. The CDR3 extends over 15 amino acids. V was clipped by 4 bases and J by 10 bases; unmatched bases: 9. CDR3 nucleotides: TGTGCCAGCAGCTGGAAGACAGGGGTGAGGTCACCCCTCCACTTT. This sequence encodes CASSWKTGVRSPLHF.